This entry describes one T cell receptor beta chain. The data are from a study of control samples from healthy donors and cancer patients. The assay was immunoSEQ multiplex PCR, and TCRdb's table has in-frame clones only and misses some. The repertoire has 90,000 to 150,000 clones, roughly 88% of them found once; the top ten carry around 3.3%. With 5 bases clipped from V and 4 bases from J, the junction kept 3 bases outside the gene matches. CDR3 length equals 14 residues. CDR1 and CDR2 (germline): MNHNY, SVGAGI (reference sequence). This chain joins TRBV6-6 and TRBJ2-1; 9 bases are shared with TRBD1. This receptor was taken from a man aged 40-49 years in good health. The sequenced sample consisted of blood. Here the CDR3 reads CASSPDRGYNEQFF. The CDR3 DNA reads as TGTGCCAGCAGTCCGGACAGGGGTTACAATGAGCAGTTCTTC.